Listed here are 2 T cell receptor beta chains from one sample, sequenced in a study of blood T cells in healthy people across ages. A second PCR, run for about 6 to 11 cycles, used a sample-barcoded 5' primer plus a J-beta primer mix. A single record per CDR3 protein comes from TCRdb applying MiXCR to the 5' RACE reads. This table holds 850,000 to 1,300,000 distinct CDR3 sequences, 40% to 45% found once. The sequenced sample was blood. The source of these receptors is an older woman in good health.

This clonotype was counted a few times. This chain links TRBV20-1 with TRBJ2-5; 14 bases map to TRBD2. Trimming cost V 1 base and J 0 bases; bases outside gene matches: 7. Germline V gene data show CDR1 as DFQATT and CDR2 as SNEGSKA (reference sequence). The CDR3 sequence is 18 residues long. CDR3 coding DNA: TGCAGTGCTAGAGCACATCGGACTAGCGGGAGGAACCAAGAGACCCAGTACTTC. Translated, it gives CSARAHRTSGRNQETQYF.

This clonotype was found a few times. J is TRBJ2-1 and V is TRBV27; TRBD2 matches 8 bases. The CDR3 spans 15 residues. Germline V gene lookup returns CDR1 MNHEY and CDR2 SMNVEV (reference sequence). Trimming took 5 bases from V and 9 from J; bases not matched to a gene: 12. The CDR3 sequence is CASSPGLDRTGEQFF. The CDR3 coding sequence is TGTGCCAGCAGTCCGGGACTAGACCGGACCGGTGAGCAGTTCTTC.